Each of the 18 T cell receptor beta chains below was sequenced from the same sample in a study of shared clonotypes between healthy human individuals. The assay was immunoSEQ multiplex PCR, and TCRdb's table has in-frame clones only and misses some. This table holds some 2,500,000 clones, under 95% found once. Sequenced material: naive CD4+ T cells from PBMCs. Documented subset: CD45RA+ positively selected. The source is a man aged 18-30 years in good health. Some clones in this sample may be carry-over from other donors' samples.

The chain recombines TRBV6-5 with TRBJ2-3; D is undetermined. The CDR3 is 13 residues long. V was clipped by 6 bases and J by 0 bases, with 7 bases between them. CDR1 and CDR2 from the germline V gene are MNHEY and SVGAGI. The CDR3, as DNA: TGTGCCAGCAGGGAGATTAGCACAGATACGCAGTATTTT. Its translation is CASREISTDTQYF.

The genes are TRBV4-1 and TRBJ1-5, with a possible D match to TRBD1 (6 bases). Germline V gene data show CDR1 as MGHRA and CDR2 as YSYEKL. Trimming took off 5 bases at V and 3 bases at J, with 11 bases between the two ends. This CDR3 is built from 14 residues. CDR3 amino acids: CASSFTGANQPQHF. The CDR3 DNA follows: TGCGCCAGCAGCTTCACGGGGGCCAATCAGCCCCAGCATTTT.

To note about this clone: Other DNA sequences within the sample encode an identical CDR3. V and J are TRBV7-3 and TRBJ2-1; the D is unclear. There are 11 residues in the CDR3. Germline V gene lookup returns CDR1 SGHTA and CDR2 FQGTGA. V shed 5 bases and J shed 5 bases, with 4 bases lying between them. For the CDR3, the DNA is TGTGCCAGCAGCCTTGACAATGAGCAGTTCTTC. Its translation: CASSLDNEQFF.

The chain carries TRBV19 and TRBJ1-4, with TRBD1 matching 7 bases. The length of the CDR3 is 14 residues. Germline V gene sequence: CDR1 LNHDA, CDR2 SQIVND (reference sequence). V dropped 4 bases and J dropped 8; count of bases not matched to a gene: 7. The CDR3 DNA reads TGTGCCAGTAGTACAGGGGGTCTTGACGAAAAACTGTTTTTT. Its translation: CASSTGGLDEKLFF.

The chain couples TRBV5-5 to TRBJ2-5, with a possible D match to TRBD1 (6 bases). CDR3 length equals 14 residues. The V gene lost 4 bases and the J gene lost 2 bases, with 12 bases spanning the gap. Germline CDR1 reads SGHKS; CDR2 reads YYEKEE (reference sequence). CDR3 loop: CASSPSGTQETQYF. The CDR3, as DNA: TGTGCCAGCAGCCCGAGTGGGACACAAGAGACCCAGTACTTC. The full variable domain, rest sourced from reference TRBV5-5 and TRBJ2-5, is DAGVTQSPTHLIKTRGQQVTLRCSPISGHKSVSWYQQVLGQGPQFIFQYYEKEERGRGNFPDRFSARQFPNYSSELNVNALLLGDSALYLCASSPSGTQETQYFGPGTRLLVL.

The V gene is TRBV14, the J gene TRBJ2-1; 8 positions match TRBD2. J lost 9 bases, V lost 1 base, and 5 bases had no gene match. The CDR3 is made up of 14 amino acids. Germline V gives CDR1 SGHDN, CDR2 FVKESK. The CDR3 protein is CASSQGLAGREQFF. The CDR3 DNA reads TGTGCCAGCAGCCAAGGGCTAGCGGGCCGTGAGCAGTTCTTC. Combining the CDR3 with reference TRBV14 and TRBJ2-1 gives the whole variable domain EAGVTQFPSHSVIEKGQTVTLRCDPISGHDNLYWYRRVMGKEIKFLLHFVKESKQDESGMPNNRFLAERTGGTYSTLKVQPAELEDSGVYFCASSQGLAGREQFFGPGTRLTVL.

Worth noting for this clone: This specimen includes other DNA sequences encoding the same CDR3. The chain recombines TRBV5-4 with TRBJ2-3; D perhaps matches TRBD2 (6 bases). CDR1 and CDR2 from the germline V gene are SGHNT and YYREEE (reference sequence). The CDR3 consists of 14 residues. Deletions cut 4 bases from V and 0 bases from J, with 9 bases between. The CDR3 here is CASSLGLSTDTQYF. The CDR3 coding sequence is TGTGCCAGCAGCCTAGGACTAAGCACAGATACGCAGTATTTT.

This sequence joins TRBV28 and TRBJ1-2, with D possibly TRBD1 on 6 matching bases. This CDR3 comprises 14 residues. Trimming took off 4 bases at V and 7 bases at J, with 16 bases between the two ends. Germline V gives CDR1 MDHEN, CDR2 SYDVKM. Written as DNA, the CDR3 is TGTGCCAGCAGTTCCAACACAGGGTTGGGTGGCTACACCTTC. It specifies CASSSNTGLGGYTF.

This clone was counted once. The V call is TRBV4-1, the J call TRBJ1-5; no firm D call. Germline V gives CDR1 MGHRA, CDR2 YSYEKL. V was clipped by 1 base and J by 4 bases, with 11 bases between them. The CDR3 contains 15 residues. The CDR3: CASSQGENRNQPQHF. CDR3 coding DNA: TGCGCCAGCAGCCAAGGAGAAAACAGAAATCAGCCCCAGCATTTT.

V gene TRBV7-9 combines with J gene TRBJ1-2; D perhaps matches TRBD1 (6 bases). Looked up from germline, CDR1 is SEHNR and CDR2 is FQNEAQ (reference sequence). The CDR3 covers 14 residues. V lost 5 bases and J 8 bases, leaving 18 bases between the germline ends. The CDR3 reads CASSPPNRVEGYTF. The DNA for the CDR3 is TGTGCCAGCAGCCCACCCAACAGGGTGGAGGGCTACACCTTC.

The table lists this clone with a count of one. V is TRBV4-2 and J is TRBJ1-1; unclear D gene. The CDR3 has 8 residues. CDR1 and CDR2 (germline): LGHNA, YNFKEQ. Trimming cost V 4 bases and J 14 bases, with 5 bases left between them. In DNA form, the CDR3 reads TGTGCCAGCAGCCCCAGCTTCTTT. This translates into CASSPSFF.

The chain carries TRBV5-1 and TRBJ2-5, with 11 bases aligning to TRBD1. This CDR3 comprises 16 residues. Germline V lookup: CDR1 SGHRS, CDR2 YFSETQ. V trimming: 3 bases; J trimming: 4 bases; junction bases outside the gene matches: 8. CDR3 bases: TGCGCCAGCAGCTCAGGACAGGGGGCTTCTTTAGAGACCCAGTACTTC. Translating it yields CASSSGQGASLETQYF.

The gene calls are TRBV27 and TRBJ2-6; no reliable D call. Germline V gene lookup returns CDR1 MNHEY and CDR2 SMNVEV (reference sequence). The CDR3 covers 15 residues. Between the trimmed V and J ends, which lost 6 bases and 0 bases, there was a span of 9 bases. CDR3 residues: CASSFRSSGANVLTF. CDR3 coding DNA: TGTGCCAGCAGCTTTCGGAGCTCTGGGGCCAACGTCCTGACTTTC.

The chain joins TRBV2 to TRBJ2-7, with 8 bases that match TRBD2. There are 22 residues in the CDR3. Trimming at V came to 4 bases and at J to 3 bases, leaving 29 bases not matched to a gene. Germline V gives CDR1 SNHLY, CDR2 FYNNEI. The CDR3, as DNA: TGTGCCAGCAGTGGAGGTGGAGCCCAGGGCGCGGGAGGACCCCAATCATACTACGAGCAGTACTTC. Protein sequence: CASSGGGAQGAGGPQSYYEQYF. The full variable domain, with the rest looked up from reference TRBV2 and TRBJ2-7, is EPEVTQTPSHQVTQMGQEVILRCVPISNHLYFYWYRQILGQKVEFLVSFYNNEISEKSEIFDDQFSVERPDGSNFTLKIRSTKLEDSAMYFCASSGGGAQGAGGPQSYYEQYFGPGTRLTVT.

The rearrangement links TRBV29-1 to TRBJ1-1, with TRBD1 matching 7 bases. The CDR3 runs 11 residues. Germline V lookup: CDR1 SQVTM, CDR2 ANQGSEA. Unmatched junction bases numbered 10, after V lost 7 bases and J lost 11 bases. The CDR3 loop is CSANRGQAAFF. DNA of the CDR3: TGCAGCGCAAACAGGGGCCAGGCGGCTTTCTTT.

The chain combines TRBV4-1 with TRBJ2-7; 7 bases are shared with TRBD2. This CDR3 spans 19 amino acids. Germline CDR1 and CDR2: MGHRA and YSYEKL. With V trimmed by 0 bases and J by 3 bases, 17 bases remained unmatched. CDR3: CASSQESFAGARPLYEQYF. CDR3 nucleotides: TGCGCCAGCAGCCAAGAGTCGTTCGCGGGAGCCCGCCCCCTCTACGAGCAGTACTTC.

This clone was seen just once. V and J are TRBV5-6 and TRBJ2-5; D not resolved. V lost 1 base, J lost 3 bases, and 4 bases lay in between. This CDR3 contains 12 residues. Germline CDR1 is SGHDT and CDR2 is YYEEEE. The DNA for the CDR3 is TGTGCCAGCAGCTTGAATAAAGAGACCCAGTACTTC. Translated, it gives CASSLNKETQYF.

This sequence joins TRBV6-1 and TRBJ1-3, with 7 bases identical to TRBD1. J gave up 0 bases and V 8 bases, and 7 bases lay outside the gene matches. The CDR3 runs 15 residues. CDR1 is MNHNS, CDR2 SASEGT, per germline. This chain's CDR3 is CASEPTGTSGNTIYF. The CDR3 DNA is TGTGCCAGCGAACCGACAGGGACCTCTGGAAACACCATATATTTT.